Presented here are 27 T cell receptor beta chains from one specimen sequenced in a study of OX40 agonist ivuxolimab in advanced cancers. Libraries were prepared through the immunoSEQ multiplex PCR assay. TCRdb provides this immuneACCESS table in a form limited to in-frame rearrangements. Some clones are lacking; in checked studies, under half of them reflect an unresolved V gene, and why the rest are absent is not known. The sample contains roughly 74,000 clones, about nine tenths of them found a single time. The ten largest clones represent around 0.54% of the sample. The sequencing here drew on CD4+ or CD8+ T cells sorted from blood, taken in a trial of the OX40 agonist ivuxolimab. The receptors originated from an adult with an advanced solid tumor such as melanoma, head and neck, liver or kidney cancer.

This clone has only a few counts. This chain links TRBV7-2 with TRBJ2-1; 9 nucleotides agree with TRBD1. This CDR3 spans 14 amino acids. V gave up 7 bases and J gave up 6 bases; unmatched junction bases: 7. The germline V gene has CDR1 SGHTA and CDR2 FQGNSA. CDR3 in amino acids: CASTPGQGFNEQFF. In nucleotides, the CDR3 is TGTGCCAGCACTCCGGGACAGGGATTCAATGAGCAGTTCTTC. The full variable domain, with the rest looked up from reference TRBV7-2 and TRBJ2-1, is GAGVSQSPSNKVTEKGKDVELRCDPISGHTALYWYRQSLGQGLEFLIYFQGNSAPDKSGLPSDRFSAERTGGSVSTLTIQRTQQEDSAVYLCASTPGQGFNEQFFGPGTRLTVL.

This chain links TRBV18 with TRBJ1-4; D unresolved. This CDR3 is built from 12 residues. In germline, CDR1 is KGHSH, CDR2 LQKENI. Between the trimmed V and J ends, which lost 2 bases and 12 bases, there was a span of 10 bases. In DNA form, the CDR3 reads TGTGCCAGCTCACCAGAAAAGGGTGAACTGTTTTTT. It encodes CASSPEKGELFF.

CDR3 loop: CASSPAQGGFYGYTF. Here the CDR3 DNA reads TGTGCCAGCAGCCCCGCACAGGGGGGTTTTTATGGCTACACCTTC. The V gene is TRBV7-2, the J gene TRBJ1-2, with 8 bases identical to TRBD1. V shed 5 bases and J 5 bases; nucleotides not matched to a gene: 10. Germline V gene sequence: CDR1 SGHTA, CDR2 FQGNSA. The CDR3 extends over 15 amino acids.

This chain uses TRBV7-6 with TRBJ2-7, with 7 positions matching TRBD2. The CDR3 covers 18 residues. With V trimmed by 3 bases and J by 1 base, 15 bases remained unmatched. Per the germline V gene, CDR1 is SGHVS and CDR2 is FNYEAQ. CDR3 bases: TGTGCCAGCAGCTTGGGAGGTGGCGGGAGCGCATTTTCCTACGAGCAGTACTTC. Encoded protein: CASSLGGGGSAFSYEQYF. Full variable domain (missing parts from reference TRBV7-6 and TRBJ2-7): GAGVSQSPRYKVTKRGQDVALRCDPISGHVSLYWYRQALGQGPEFLTYFNYEAQQDKSGLPNDRFSAERPEGSISTLTIQRTEQRDSAMYRCASSLGGGGSAFSYEQYFGPGTRLTVT.

V usage is TRBV9 and J usage is TRBJ1-3; D call uncertain. This CDR3 spans 13 amino acids. Germline assignment: CDR1 SGDLS and CDR2 YYNGEE. V lost 0 bases and J 4 bases, leaving 5 bases between the germline ends. This CDR3 reads CASSVGYGNTIYF. CDR3 coding DNA: TGTGCCAGCAGCGTAGGGTACGGAAACACCATATATTTT.

The chain recombines TRBV5-5 with TRBJ2-2, with 9 bases fitting TRBD1. The CDR3 runs to 14 residues. V gave up 5 bases and J gave up 6 bases; unmatched junction bases: 5. Germline lookup yields CDR1 SGHKS and CDR2 YYEKEE (reference sequence). DNA for the CDR3: TGTGCCAGCAGACGGGACAGGGTAGCCGGGGAGCTGTTTTTT. It translates to CASRRDRVAGELFF.

V gene TRBV28 combines with J gene TRBJ1-5; D call uncertain. Germline V lookup: CDR1 MDHEN, CDR2 SYDVKM. CDR3 length: 15 residues. V lost 6 bases, J lost 0 bases, and 12 bases lay in between. This CDR3 is CASSFASNSNQPQHF. The CDR3 nucleotides are TGTGCCAGCAGCTTTGCATCTAATAGCAATCAGCCCCAGCATTTT.

The CDR3 DNA reads as TGCAGTGCCAGGACGGCCGGGGAGCTGTTTTTT. The encoded protein is CSARTAGELFF. The chain uses TRBV20-1 and TRBJ2-2; D not certain. Germline V gene sequence: CDR1 DFQATT, CDR2 SNEGSKA (reference sequence). The CDR3 contains 11 residues. V was trimmed by 6 bases and J by 6 bases, leaving 8 bases between them.

A few counts support this clone. The rearrangement joins TRBV6-4 to TRBJ1-2; unclear D gene. Germline CDR1 and CDR2: MRHNA and SNTAGT. The V end was cut by 3 bases, the J end by 8 bases, with 4 bases between. The CDR3 covers 10 residues. The DNA for the CDR3 is TGTGCCAGCAGTGAAACGGGCTACACCTTC. It translates to CASSETGYTF.

The V and J genes are TRBV5-8 and TRBJ2-7, with 7 bases identical to TRBD2. CDR3 size: 15 residues. Germline assignment: CDR1 SGHTS and CDR2 YDEGEE. V lost 3 bases, J lost 4 bases, and 10 bases stayed unmatched. The CDR3: CASSWSGVGGYEQYF. In DNA, the CDR3 is TGTGCCAGCAGCTGGAGCGGGGTCGGGGGTTACGAGCAGTACTTC.

The chain has TRBV5-1 and TRBJ1-3; D may be TRBD1 (5 bases). The CDR3 covers 15 residues. Trimming pared 0 bases from V and 4 bases from J, leaving 11 bases between. Germline values: CDR1 SGHRS, CDR2 YFSETQ. CDR3 in amino acids: CASSLVGVAGNTIYF. As DNA, the CDR3 is TGCGCCAGCAGCTTGGTAGGGGTAGCGGGAAACACCATATATTTT.

The chain couples TRBV19 to TRBJ1-1, with D possibly TRBD1 on 5 matching bases. Trimming pared 8 bases from V and 4 bases from J, leaving 17 bases between. This CDR3 comprises 14 residues. CDR1 and CDR2 from the germline V gene are LNHDA and SQIVND (reference sequence). The CDR3 DNA is TGTGCCAGTGGGGGTTCCAGTGGGGGCACTGAAGCTTTCTTT. Protein sequence: CASGGSSGGTEAFF.

This clone has only a few counts. V is TRBV6-1 and J is TRBJ1-4; 11 nucleotides match TRBD1. Germline V gene data show CDR1 as MNHNS and CDR2 as SASEGT. The J segment lost 7 bases and the V segment lost 2 bases, leaving 6 bases of the junction unmatched. The CDR3 covers 16 residues. The chain's CDR3 is CASSEHVGQGAEKLFF. DNA of the CDR3: TGTGCCAGCAGTGAACACGTCGGACAGGGGGCTGAAAAACTGTTTTTT.

The chain employs TRBV5-4 and TRBJ2-7; D is possibly TRBD2 (6 bases). CDR1 is SGHNT and CDR2 is YYREEE in the germline V gene (reference sequence). The germline V and J ends were trimmed by 4 bases and 3 bases, with 17 bases remaining between them. The length of the CDR3 is 15 residues. The CDR3 bases are TGTGCCAGCAGCCTAAGACGGGGGAACCACTACGAGCAGTACTTC. Amino acids: CASSLRRGNHYEQYF.

V gene TRBV7-6 combines with J gene TRBJ1-4; D is ambiguous. This CDR3 region has 15 residues. Germline V gives CDR1 SGHVS, CDR2 FNYEAQ. V lost 5 bases to trimming and J lost 5 bases, with 15 bases between them. The CDR3 nucleotides are TGTGCCAGCAGCCCGGCGGGAGGCTTCAATGAAAAACTGTTTTTT. Translated: CASSPAGGFNEKLFF.

For this clone: Distinct nucleotide sequences in the sample also encode this CDR3. The chain uses TRBV27 and TRBJ1-5; D gene uncertain. Trimming removed 5 bases at V and 6 bases at J, with 8 bases between. CDR1 is MNHEY, CDR2 SMNVEV, per germline (reference sequence). The CDR3 length is 12 residues. The CDR3 DNA follows: TGTGCCAGCAGTCTGCGAGGTCAGCCCCAGCATTTT. It encodes CASSLRGQPQHF.

The chain carries TRBV27 and TRBJ2-7; D perhaps matches TRBD1 (6 bases). This CDR3 is built from 17 residues. CDR1 is MNHEY, CDR2 SMNVEV, per germline (reference sequence). The ends were cut back, 8 bases at V and 7 bases at J, with 30 bases in the middle. The CDR3 bases are TGTGCCAGCGGTGAAATGAGGGACACAACCGGCGCGGATGAGCAGTACTTC. Translation: CASGEMRDTTGADEQYF.

This chain joins TRBV6-6 and TRBJ1-1; 8 bases fit TRBD1. The CDR3 is 15 residues long. V lost 6 bases and J lost 5; bases outside the gene matches: 11. In germline, CDR1 is MNHNY, CDR2 SVGAGI (reference sequence). This chain's CDR3 is CASRTLGQGQTEAFF. Written as DNA, the CDR3 is TGTGCCAGCAGAACTCTTGGACAGGGACAGACTGAAGCTTTCTTT.

The CDR3 loop reads CASSEEYVTNPLYNEQFF. The DNA of the CDR3 is TGTGCCAGCAGTGAAGAGTATGTGACTAACCCCCTCTACAATGAGCAGTTCTTC. The chain has TRBV6-1 and TRBJ2-1; TRBD2 might be the D (5 bases). This CDR3 region has 18 residues. Trimming cost V 1 base and J 3 bases, with 19 bases left between them. Germline V lookup: CDR1 MNHNS, CDR2 SASEGT.

This rearrangement joins TRBV11-3 to TRBJ2-2; 7 positions agree with TRBD2. This CDR3 spans 16 amino acids. Trimming took 1 base from V and 6 from J; bases not matched to a gene: 8. Germline assignment: CDR1 SGHNT and CDR2 YENEEA. The DNA for the CDR3 is TGTGCCAGCAGCTTAGTATCGGCGGGAGTGGCCGGGGAGCTGTTTTTT. This codes for CASSLVSAGVAGELFF.

The CDR3 region is CSAREAYEQYF. The CDR3 DNA sequence: TGCAGTGCTAGAGAGGCCTACGAGCAGTACTTC. This chain uses TRBV20-1 with TRBJ2-7; no clear D gene. The CDR3 has 11 amino acids. CDR1 is DFQATT, CDR2 SNEGSKA, per germline (reference sequence). The V end lost 0 bases, the J end lost 2 bases, and 2 bases lay between the germline ends.

V gene TRBV30 combines with J gene TRBJ2-1; 11 bases map to TRBD2. V was clipped by 0 bases and J by 5 bases; unmatched bases: 3. Germline CDR1 is GTSNPN and CDR2 is SVGIG (reference sequence). The CDR3 length is 15 residues. The CDR3 is CAWSVRGLADNEQFF. Here the CDR3 DNA reads TGTGCCTGGAGTGTGAGGGGACTAGCGGACAATGAGCAGTTCTTC.

The CDR3 DNA is TGCAGCGCGGGGGACAGGGGATCTGGTGGCTACACCTTC. This encodes CSAGDRGSGGYTF. The V gene is TRBV29-1, the J gene TRBJ1-2; TRBD1 matches 10 bases. The trim removed 7 bases at V and 7 bases at J, leaving 9 bases unmatched. There are 13 residues in the CDR3. Germline CDR1 SQVTM, CDR2 ANQGSEA.

In its sample, this clone was seen once. The chain carries TRBV2 and TRBJ2-3, with 8 bases aligning to TRBD1. CDR1 and CDR2 (germline): SNHLY, FYNNEI. This CDR3 contains 13 residues. V gave up 6 bases and J gave up 5 bases; unmatched junction bases: 4. CDR3 DNA sequence: TGTGCCAGCAGAGGACAGGGTGGAGATACGCAGTATTTT. This translates into CASRGQGGDTQYF. The whole variable domain, filled in from reference TRBV2 and TRBJ2-3, reads EPEVTQTPSHQVTQMGQEVILRCVPISNHLYFYWYRQILGQKVEFLVSFYNNEISEKSEIFDDQFSVERPDGSNFTLKIRSTKLEDSAMYFCASRGQGGDTQYFGPGTRLTVL.

The DNA for the CDR3 is TGTGCCTGGAGGGGACCGTACGGGGGCTCCTACAATGAGCAGTTCTTC. It translates to CAWRGPYGGSYNEQFF. This rearrangement joins TRBV30 to TRBJ2-1; perhaps TRBD2 as D (6 bases). Trimming removed 3 bases from V and 0 bases from J, with 15 bases in between. CDR3 length: 16 residues. Germline CDR1 and CDR2: GTSNPN and SVGIG (reference sequence).

The chain carries TRBV14 and TRBJ1-2, with D perhaps matching TRBD1 (5 bases). V lost 4 bases, J lost 1 base, and 13 bases lay in between. The length of the CDR3 is 15 residues. CDR1 and CDR2 (germline): SGHDN, FVKESK. CDR3 bases: TGTGCCAGCAGCCCACTGGACACTTTTAACTATGGCTACACCTTC. Its translation is CASSPLDTFNYGYTF.

V usage is TRBV5-5 and J usage is TRBJ2-7; D ambiguous. In germline, CDR1 is SGHKS, CDR2 YYEKEE (reference sequence). The V gene lost 4 bases and the J gene lost 3 bases, with 26 bases spanning the gap. The CDR3 is made up of 18 amino acids. For the CDR3, the DNA is TGTGCCAGCAGCCCAATTGACTTCCCGACCCGAATCAACTACGAGCAGTACTTC. It encodes CASSPIDFPTRINYEQYF. The full variable domain, its missing parts supplied by reference TRBV5-5 and TRBJ2-7, is DAGVTQSPTHLIKTRGQQVTLRCSPISGHKSVSWYQQVLGQGPQFIFQYYEKEERGRGNFPDRFSARQFPNYSSELNVNALLLGDSALYLCASSPIDFPTRINYEQYFGPGTRLTVT.